This TCR beta chain was identified during a study of cytomegalovirus exposure and HLA in healthy donors (dated by TCRdb to 2015 to 2018). In terms of the full investigation: An earlier analysis of several hundred of the donors reported approximately 270 Gb of sequence data and 117 million unique TCR beta sequences from about 200 million T cells. An early release that covered fewer than 800 HLA-typed donors contained 250 to 350 gigabases of sequencing data and around 80 million unique TCR sequences. Of the 300 to 400 genotyped donors, approximately 82% fell in the genetic ancestry cluster associated with self-reported Caucasian donors. The aim of the study was to test whether cataloging public T cell receptors could identify signatures of past pathogen exposure. The study used immunosequencing to profile the T cell repertoires of hundreds of subjects and linked those repertoires to cytomegalovirus serostatus. In addition to the first cohort of 650 to 800 subjects, a separate validation cohort of 120 different subjects was used. The study combined high-throughput TCR immunosequencing, statistical association of individual TCRs with disease status, and machine learning to predict cytomegalovirus infection status. In a later analysis, previously published TCR beta repertoires from several hundred donors were re-analyzed and high-resolution HLA genotyping was added so that TCR occurrence patterns could be studied. The later analysis used no new phenotypic data to find candidate immune exposures, relying instead on TCR beta sequences and their occurrence across donors. In an earlier analysis of 587 of the donors, high-throughput TCR beta sequencing was used to judge whether each TCR beta V gene segment behaved as functional or pseudogenic. Donor age, sex, ethnicity and CMV serostatus were compiled alongside the repertoire data. Genome-wide SNP genotypes for about 65% of the roughly 670 donors were used in a later genetic analysis, which treated that subset as a discovery cohort. Every repertoire in the discovery cohort had been generated on one and the same sequencing platform. Class I and class II HLA loci were covered by the typing at four-digit resolution. The number of donors typed differed by locus, with about 629-640 for A, B, C, DRB1 and DQB1, around 500 for DQA1, approximately 580 for DPA1, and 472 for DPB1. Roughly five DR-DQ haplotypes were treated as single units for association and clustering because of strong linkage in the cohort. Among a few hundred genotyped donors of the cohort, an average of approximately 250,000 unique TCR beta nucleotide sequences were sequenced per donor, around 20% of them non-productive.

What the research found in general, with its limitations: Across donors, most TCR sequences were observed very rarely, whereas some public TCRs were present in many individuals. Strong co-occurrence of HLA alleles, especially DR and DQ, made assigning TCR associations to individual alleles difficult. The 87-base-pair reads could not distinguish some IMGT-functional V segments, including TRBV6-2 and TRBV6-3, so those segments were excluded. In a later analysis, TCR association rates were found to vary across HLA loci, with the most associated TCRs seen for DRB1 alleles and the fewest for HLA-C alleles. An earlier analysis of some 590 of the donors showed that most TCR beta V segments appeared in productive rearrangements either about 87% or about 30% of the time, which broadly matched IMGT annotations. At a false discovery rate of 0.05, a later analysis linked about 17,000 TCR beta sequences to specific HLA alleles. Because HLA typing was missing for some donors at each locus, association tests included only the typed subset. Compared with the roughly 710-donor mean, donors in an Asian-associated ancestry cluster had fewer N-insertions in productive TCRs, according to a later genetic analysis. In this cohort, only TCR beta chains were sequenced, and detectable features were limited by the absence of alpha or paired-chain data. A later genetic analysis associated a missense DCLRE1C variant with V-gene and J-gene trimming of TCR beta chains, and an independent cohort replicated the association. The authors suggested that the approach could potentially be extended to other disease states and immunological phenotypes. In a later analysis, most CMV-associated TCR beta chains were found to appear HLA-restricted, with HLA associations seemingly driven largely by CMV exposure. Linkage disequilibrium might explain the correlated functional status among segregating V segments, but an unknown experimental factor could not be ruled out. In vitro tests confirmed that a few of the cytomegalovirus-associated TCR beta chains recognize cytomegalovirus antigens. In a later analysis, HLA-associated TCR beta chains showed more clonal expansion and lower generation probabilities than non-associated chains that were equally common. Over 15 rarely observed V segments, including chromosome 9 orphons, were excluded from the earlier analysis of almost 600 of the donors because counts were too low. A further reported finding was that TCR beta sequences accurately predicted the HLA-A and HLA-B alleles for most subjects in the first cohort. The sequencing pipeline was judged likely to have produced a cluster of highly shared sequence variants as a technical artifact. The presence/absence analyses assumed that sequencing depth was roughly uniform across donors, and that assumption may not be true. Cytomegalovirus status was reported to be diagnosed by the classifier with high specificity and sensitivity in both the original and validation cohorts. According to a later analysis, parvovirus B19, influenza, CMV and Epstein-Barr virus appeared linked to several top co-occurrence clusters. Immune exposure information for the cohort was limited to CMV serostatus. In the study, approximately 160 TCR beta chains were listed as associated with cytomegalovirus.

Libraries were made using the immunoSEQ multiplex PCR assay. For the multiplex PCR, a mixture combining 60 forward primers for TCR Vbeta segments and 13 reverse primers for TCR Jbeta segments was used. The CDR3 region of rearranged TCR beta genes was amplified from genomic DNA with a multiplex PCR assay. The amplified TCR beta libraries were sequenced on the Illumina HiSeq System as 87-base-pair reads. The original pipeline was this. Across the 670 or so repertoires, a later analysis counted some 80 million unique TCR beta chains, roughly 11 million of which were shared by at least two donors. To remove PCR and sequencing errors, raw reads were error-corrected and collapsed into unique sequences using a nearest-neighbor algorithm that merged closely related sequences. To assign V, D and J gene segments, CDR3 sequences were aligned to IMGT reference sequences. For a sequence to be retained, a match of at least six nucleotides to both a V gene segment and a J gene segment was required. A rearrangement was called productive if the CDR3 had no stop codons and remained in frame with V and J, and every other rearrangement was called non-productive. CDR3 was defined according to IMGT convention as the region running from the second conserved V-encoded cysteine to the conserved J-encoded phenylalanine. The earlier analysis of 550 to 650 of the donors excluded any sequence lacking an unambiguous match to a single V gene segment. In an earlier analysis of a few hundred of the donors, a V segment was called functional when productive rearrangements were above 56.7%, and segregating when the standard deviation between donors exceeded 5%. A statistical classification framework was developed to diagnose cytomegalovirus status using the catalog of TCR beta chain sequences. V and J gene assignment, in a later analysis, came from comparing TCR nucleotide sequences with IMGT/GENE-DB human TR gene sequences. A later analysis assigned CDR3 sequences and most-parsimonious VDJ recombination scenarios with the TCRdist pipeline. In a later analysis, every TCR beta chain was defined by the combination of its CDR3 amino acid sequence and its V-gene family, and reads without a unique V-gene family were dropped. A later analysis removed roughly 590 highly shared, low-generation-probability nucleotide sequences to deal with suspected cross-contamination and a sequencing artifact. For each public chain, a later analysis derived a clonal expansion index from normalized ranks of inferred template counts within each repertoire. In a later analysis, generation probabilities were computed with a VDJ recombination model fitted to out-of-frame rearrangements, and the resulting probabilities were checked against IGoR. In a later analysis, hypergeometric tests were used to score TCR-TCR, TCR-HLA and TCR-CMV co-occurrence, with a repertoire-size bias correction applied to TCR pairs. False discovery rates were estimated in a later analysis by permuting HLA or CMV assignments 20 times. In a later analysis, co-occurring TCRs were grouped using DBSCAN, and TCRdist sequence similarity was added for clustering within HLA-allele-positive subsets. For co-occurrence clustering, repertoires with fewer than 30,000 or more than 120,000 public chains were excluded, along with several repertoires with anomalous nucleotide sharing. TCRdb carries this immuneACCESS record with in-frame sequences only. Its versions omit some clonotypes, under half of them owing to an unresolved V gene in the studies checked, with the rest unexplained. D and trimming come from the DNA, and the V and J calls and clone size come from that table. The sample table lists under 200,000 clones, 84% of them with a count of one. The top ten clones comprise around 0.37% of the sample.

In total, approximately 700 healthy bone marrow donors made up the cohort. Cohort members were all nominally healthy when sampled, although unrecorded immune exposures were likely present. The donor tested CMV seronegative and was one of the 352 seronegative cohort members. Every donor gave a peripheral blood sample, and the peripheral blood mononuclear cells from that sample were used for TCR beta sequencing. The Qiagen DNeasy Blood Extraction Kit was used to extract genomic DNA from the blood cell samples. There are 15 amino acids in the CDR3, from cysteine to phenylalanine inclusive. This entry keeps only the CDR3 DNA: 45 bases, framed from base 1. From a lookup of the germline V gene (reference sequence), CDR1 and CDR2 are SEHNR and FQNEAQ. Compared with germline, V lacks 5 bases and J lacks 4 bases; bases without a gene match: 5. Turning to this clone: Its recognized antigen is unknown. There are no base qualities to consult, and no much larger clone falls within one base.

This sequence originates from a boy between 2 and 10 years old in good health and CMV-seronegative. The sample consisted of PBMCs. The chain links TRBV7-9 with TRBJ2-5; the junction holds 12 bases that match TRBD2. The encoded CDR3 is CASSPLGLAGETQYF. The DNA is as follows: TGTGCCAGCAGCCCGTTGGGACTAGCGGGAGAGACCCAGTACTTC.